The 23 T cell receptor beta chains given below trace back to one sample, sequenced in a study of cytomegalovirus exposure and HLA in healthy donors. The PCR made use of 60 Vbeta and 13 Jbeta primers. Only in-frame clones appear in the TCRdb table, and some are missing; sequencing was by immunoSEQ multiplex PCR. The profile shows over 90,000 clones, about two thirds of them singletons. Sequencing was done on a sample of PBMCs. Receptor source: a woman aged 45-60 years in good health and CMV-seropositive.

The rearrangement uses TRBV28 and TRBJ2-7; 7 bases align to TRBD1. CDR1 and CDR2 (germline): MDHEN, SYDVKM. This CDR3 is 15 amino acids long. The J segment lost 0 bases and the V segment lost 6 bases, leaving 8 bases of the junction unmatched. The CDR3 spells CASRRGQYSSYEQYF. As DNA, the CDR3 is TGTGCCAGCAGAAGGGGGCAGTATAGCTCCTACGAGCAGTACTTC.

This clone showed up just a few times. This sequence joins TRBV4-1 and TRBJ2-7; 9 bases map to TRBD1. This CDR3 contains 15 residues. The V gene's germline CDR1 is MGHRA and CDR2 YSYEKL. V shed 3 bases, J shed 3 bases, and the junction held 6 bases outside the gene matches. CDR3 protein: CASSHPGQGVYEQYF. In DNA form, the CDR3 reads TGCGCCAGCAGCCACCCGGGACAGGGAGTCTACGAGCAGTACTTC.

The chain has TRBV13 and TRBJ1-1; D remains unclear. The CDR3 is 14 amino acids. Germline V gene sequence: CDR1 PRHDT, CDR2 FYEKMQ (reference sequence). The V end was cut by 5 bases, the J end by 0 bases, with 10 bases between. CDR3 nucleotide sequence: TGTGCCAGCAGCCCCTATTCCCTGAACACTGAAGCTTTCTTT. The encoded protein is CASSPYSLNTEAFF.

This clone has just one count. This chain joins TRBV5-4 and TRBJ2-5; 13 bases fit TRBD2. Losses at the gene ends were 5 bases for V and 4 bases for J; bases not matched to a gene: 8. Germline V lookup: CDR1 SGHNT, CDR2 YYREEE (reference sequence). CDR3 length equals 16 residues. CDR3 DNA sequence: TGTGCCAGCAGGGGGGGGCGACTAGCGGGAGGAGAGACCCAGTACTTC. It is translated as CASRGGRLAGGETQYF.

V gene TRBV7-2 combines with J gene TRBJ1-5; 9 bases line up with TRBD1. J was trimmed by 6 bases and V by 2 bases; bases with no gene match: 2. This CDR3 region has 14 residues. Germline V CDR1 and CDR2: SGHTA, FQGNSA. CDR3 amino acids: CASSLTGGGQPQHF. For the CDR3, the DNA is TGTGCCAGCAGCTTAACAGGGGGCGGTCAGCCCCAGCATTTT. Full variable domain (remainder filled in from reference TRBV7-2 and TRBJ1-5): GAGVSQSPSNKVTEKGKDVELRCDPISGHTALYWYRQSLGQGLEFLIYFQGNSAPDKSGLPSDRFSAERTGGSVSTLTIQRTQQEDSAVYLCASSLTGGGQPQHFGDGTRLSIL.

J is TRBJ2-2 and V is TRBV9; D is unclear. The V and J ends lost 0 bases and 4 bases respectively, with 10 bases between them. The CDR3 contains 15 residues. Germline V gives CDR1 SGDLS, CDR2 YYNGEE. The CDR3: CASSVDGLITGELFF. The DNA for the CDR3 is TGTGCCAGCAGCGTAGATGGCCTTATCACCGGGGAGCTGTTTTTT.

The V and J genes are TRBV19 and TRBJ2-3, with 8 bases matching TRBD1. The trim removed 3 bases at V and 4 bases at J, leaving 9 bases unmatched. The CDR3 length is 16 residues. Germline values: CDR1 LNHDA, CDR2 SQIVND (reference sequence). CDR3 amino acids: CASSIRGQELPDTQYF. The CDR3 DNA reads as TGTGCCAGTAGTATTCGGGGACAGGAGTTGCCAGATACGCAGTATTTT.

In its sample, this clone was seen once. This chain joins TRBV11-2 and TRBJ2-7; 8 positions match TRBD2. Germline CDR1 reads SGHAT; CDR2 reads FQNNGV. Unmatched junction bases numbered 13, after V lost 5 bases and J lost 4 bases. The CDR3 spans 16 residues. The CDR3 bases are TGTGCCAGCAGCCAAGCCGTAGTAGCGGGAAGATACGAGCAGTACTTC. As protein: CASSQAVVAGRYEQYF. The whole variable domain, remainder taken from reference TRBV11-2 and TRBJ2-7, is EAGVAQSPRYKIIEKRQSVAFWCNPISGHATLYWYQQILGQGPKLLIQFQNNGVVDDSQLPKDRFSAERLKGVDSTLKIQPAKLEDSAVYLCASSQAVVAGRYEQYFGPGTRLTVT.

This sequence joins TRBV6-1 and TRBJ1-1; D unclear. Trimming stripped 3 bases from V and 5 bases from J, with 7 bases between. Germline lookup yields CDR1 MNHNS and CDR2 SASEGT. The CDR3 runs to 12 residues. The CDR3 sequence is CASSERATEAFF. Written as DNA, the CDR3 is TGTGCCAGCAGTGAGAGGGCAACTGAAGCTTTCTTT.

CDR3 DNA sequence: TGCGCCAGCAGCTTTCAGGGGGAAGGTTCACCCCTCCACTTT. It translates to CASSFQGEGSPLHF. The chain joins TRBV5-1 to TRBJ1-6; 7 bases match TRBD1. Trimming cost V 2 bases and J 9 bases; bases outside gene matches: 5. Germline CDR1 and CDR2: SGHRS and YFSETQ. The CDR3 consists of 14 residues.

The CDR3 spells CASSLVRGSYNEQFF. The CDR3 DNA is TGCGCCAGCAGCTTGGTGCGGGGCTCCTACAATGAGCAGTTCTTC. V gene TRBV5-1 combines with J gene TRBJ2-1; D is perhaps TRBD2 (6 bases). The germline V and J ends were trimmed by 0 bases and 0 bases, with 7 bases remaining between them. In germline, CDR1 is SGHRS, CDR2 YFSETQ. The CDR3 is made up of 15 amino acids. Looking up the rest from reference TRBV5-1 and TRBJ2-1 gives the full variable domain: KAGVTQTPRYLIKTRGQQVTLSCSPISGHRSVSWYQQTPGQGLQFLFEYFSETQRNKGNFPGRFSGRQFSNSRSEMNVSTLELGDSALYLCASSLVRGSYNEQFFGPGTRLTVL.

This clone turned up a few times. The J gene is TRBJ1-4, the V gene TRBV10-3; D is unclear. V was clipped by 10 bases and J by 4 bases, with 19 bases between them. The CDR3 length is 15 residues. Germline CDR1 ENHRY, CDR2 SYGVKD. The CDR3 sequence: CATLSIRSGNEKLFF. As DNA, the CDR3 is TGTGCCACCCTTTCAATTAGATCGGGTAATGAAAAACTGTTTTTT.

V usage is TRBV7-9 and J usage is TRBJ2-5; D may be TRBD2 (6 bases). V lost 4 bases and J 5 bases, leaving 14 bases between the germline ends. This CDR3 contains 14 residues. The germline V gene encodes CDR1 SEHNR and CDR2 FQNEAQ (reference sequence). This chain's CDR3 is CASSWGGAYETQYF. In DNA form, the CDR3 reads TGTGCCAGCAGCTGGGGCGGGGCCTATGAGACCCAGTACTTC. Full variable domain (outside the CDR3, taken from reference TRBV7-9 and TRBJ2-5): DTGVSQNPRHKITKRGQNVTFRCDPISEHNRLYWYRQTLGQGPEFLTYFQNEAQLEKSRLLSDRFSAERPKGSFSTLEIQRTEQGDSAMYLCASSWGGAYETQYFGPGTRLLVL.

This chain links TRBV5-6 with TRBJ1-1; the match to TRBD1 covers 7 bases. The germline gives CDR1 SGHDT, CDR2 YYEEEE. Trimming removed 3 bases from V and 1 base from J; junction bases left unmatched: 6. This CDR3 has 15 amino acids. In DNA, the CDR3 is TGTGCCAGCAGCTCCCAACAGGGGCGGAACACTGAAGCTTTCTTT. Protein sequence: CASSSQQGRNTEAFF.

In DNA form, the CDR3 reads TGTGCCAGCAGCGGGATGGGAGCCTACGAGCAGTACTTC. Translated: CASSGMGAYEQYF. The V gene is TRBV7-2, the J gene TRBJ2-7; TRBD2 might be the D (5 bases). Germline CDR1 SGHTA, CDR2 FQGNSA. There are 13 residues in the CDR3. With 5 bases removed from V and 2 bases from J, the gap between germline ends came to 10 bases.

In its sample, this clone was seen once. The chain joins TRBV5-1 to TRBJ2-2; D gene unclear. V was trimmed by 0 bases and J by 6 bases, leaving 9 bases between them. The CDR3 is made up of 14 amino acids. Per the germline V gene, CDR1 is SGHRS and CDR2 is YFSETQ. The CDR3 sequence is CASSLGASAGELFF. DNA for the CDR3: TGCGCCAGCAGCTTGGGGGCCTCGGCCGGGGAGCTGTTTTTT.

The rearrangement links TRBV28 to TRBJ2-1; tentative D call: TRBD1 (5 bases). Germline CDR1 reads MDHEN; CDR2 reads SYDVKM. With 2 bases removed from V and 0 bases from J, the gap between germline ends came to 11 bases. The CDR3 sequence is 16 residues long. The CDR3 protein is CASSLHRMSSYNEQFF. In DNA, the CDR3 is TGTGCCAGCAGTTTACACAGGATGAGCTCCTACAATGAGCAGTTCTTC.

The chain recombines TRBV6-6 with TRBJ1-2; 7 bases fit TRBD1. This CDR3 region has 12 residues. The V and J ends lost 5 bases and 6 bases, in that order; junction bases with no gene match: 3. Germline V gene data show CDR1 as MNHNY and CDR2 as SVGAGI (reference sequence). The CDR3: CASSRQGDGYTF. CDR3 nucleotide sequence: TGTGCCAGCAGTCGACAGGGTGATGGCTACACCTTC.

V and J are TRBV9 and TRBJ2-2; 10 nucleotides line up with TRBD2. Germline V gene lookup returns CDR1 SGDLS and CDR2 YYNGEE. The CDR3 sequence is 16 residues long. The J segment lost 3 bases and the V segment lost 1 base, leaving 3 bases of the junction unmatched. The CDR3 nucleotides are TGTGCCAGCAGCGTAACAGCGGGAGGGTACACCGGGGAGCTGTTTTTT. As protein: CASSVTAGGYTGELFF.

V and J are TRBV27 and TRBJ2-1; 10 bases map to TRBD2. The CDR3 length is 14 residues. Germline CDR1 MNHEY, CDR2 SMNVEV (reference sequence). Unmatched junction bases numbered 1, after V lost 6 bases and J lost 2 bases. The CDR3 spells CASSGLAAYNEQFF. The DNA for the CDR3 is TGTGCCAGCAGCGGACTAGCGGCCTACAATGAGCAGTTCTTC.

The gene calls are TRBV5-4 and TRBJ2-1, with D possibly being TRBD2 (5 bases). V was cut by 1 base and J by 14 bases, with 13 bases left in between. Germline V gene data show CDR1 as SGHNT and CDR2 as YYREEE (reference sequence). The CDR3 runs to 12 residues. The CDR3 DNA sequence: TGTGCCAGCAGCTTGAGGTCTTCGGGAAAGTTCTTC. The encoded protein is CASSLRSSGKFF.

The V and J genes are TRBV28 and TRBJ2-1; 10 bases line up with TRBD2. This CDR3 is 15 amino acids long. Unmatched junction bases numbered 7, after V lost 3 bases and J lost 8 bases. Germline V gene lookup returns CDR1 MDHEN and CDR2 SYDVKM. The CDR3 reads CASSLASGRGDEQFF. The CDR3 DNA reads as TGTGCCAGCAGTTTGGCTAGCGGGAGAGGAGATGAGCAGTTCTTC.

This clone was recorded once. CDR3 coding DNA: TGTGCCAGTAGACCGGACAGGGATTCACCCCTCCACTTT. It encodes CASRPDRDSPLHF. The chain recombines TRBV19 with TRBJ1-6; 8 bases are shared with TRBD1. The germline V gene has CDR1 LNHDA and CDR2 SQIVND (reference sequence). The V gene end was trimmed by 6 bases and the J gene end by 8 bases; junction bases not matched to a gene: 3. The CDR3 runs 13 residues.